The clone carrying this T cell receptor (beta chain) has more than one count but fewer than ten. Its antigen is undetermined. This specimen belongs to a study of response to subunit inactivated influenza vaccine. Study results and caveats: Authors suggested that a seasonal influenza vaccination recruits few new T cells each time.

Trimming stripped 5 bases from V and 3 bases from J, with 10 bases between. The CDR3 extends over 14 amino acids. From germline, CDR1 is LGHNA and CDR2 YSLEER. TCRdb analysed the RT-PCR reads with MiXCR anew, one entry per CDR3 protein. The sample holds approximately 570,000 distinct CDR3 sequences; 6% to 9% are singletons and the top ten take over 10%. The chain recombines TRBV4-3 with TRBJ2-2, with D maybe TRBD2 (6 bases). The starting material was PBMCs from blood, obtained around 25 months after vaccination. The source is a man aged 45-69 years who received an inactivated influenza vaccine. The CDR3 reads CASSAGRYTGELFF. The CDR3 DNA sequence: TGCGCCAGCAGCGCAGGGAGGTACACCGGGGAGCTGTTTTTT.